What follows are 9 T cell receptor beta chains derived from one specimen sequenced in a study of blood T cells in healthy people across ages. The second PCR ran about 6 to 12 cycles with a sample-barcoded 5' primer and J-beta primers. TCRdb reanalysed the 5' RACE reads using MiXCR and keeps one entry per CDR3 protein. The sample includes 1.5 million to 2 million distinct CDR3 sequences, 39% seen only once; the top ten take roughly 23%. Sequenced: blood. Source of these receptors: a human donor in good health.

This clonotype came up many times. The chain joins TRBV12-3 or TRBV12-4 to TRBJ2-5; D is perhaps TRBD2 (5 bases). The CDR3 is made up of 11 amino acids. V lost 5 bases to trimming and J lost 10 bases, with 11 bases between them. CDR3 sequence: CASSTGVNQYF. In DNA, the CDR3 is TGTGCCAGCAGTACCGGGGTGAACCAGTACTTC.

This clonotype was observed a single time. The chain employs TRBV20-1 and TRBJ2-2; D remains ambiguous. CDR1 is DFQATT, CDR2 SNEGSKA, per germline (reference sequence). The ends were cut back, 3 bases at V and 4 bases at J, with 12 bases in the middle. CDR3 size: 14 residues. The CDR3 reads CSARSGPRTGELFF. CDR3 nucleotide sequence: TGCAGTGCTAGGTCCGGGCCCCGCACCGGGGAGCTGTTTTTT.

The CDR3 reads CASQGLSQGDNNYGYTF. Written as DNA, the CDR3 is TGTGCCTCACAAGGCCTCTCACAGGGGGATAATAACTATGGCTACACCTTC. The V and J genes are TRBV27 and TRBJ1-2; 8 bases align to TRBD1. V was pared by 11 bases and J by 1 base, with 18 bases of the junction left unmatched. CDR3 length equals 17 residues. CDR1 is MNHEY and CDR2 is SMNVEV in the germline V gene (reference sequence).

The rearrangement links TRBV12-3 or TRBV12-4 to TRBJ1-1; D might be TRBD1 (5 bases). The V end lost 5 bases, the J end lost 6 bases, and 19 bases lay between the germline ends. The length of the CDR3 is 15 residues. CDR3 region: CASSLSSGWGAEAFF. CDR3 nucleotide sequence: TGTGCCAGCAGTCTTAGCTCTGGGTGGGGCGCTGAAGCTTTCTTT.

CDR3 DNA: TGTGCCAGCAGCCCCCTGGAATGGGAGCAGTACTTC. Amino acids: CASSPLEWEQYF. This chain connects TRBV3-1 to TRBJ2-7; D is uncertain. V gave up 4 bases and J gave up 7 bases, with 11 bases separating them. The CDR3 extends over 12 amino acids. In germline, CDR1 is LGHDT, CDR2 YNNKEL (reference sequence).

In its sample, this clonotype was seen a few times. The chain couples TRBV29-1 to TRBJ2-7; either TRBD1 or TRBD2 may supply D (5 bases each). The V gene's germline CDR1 is SQVTM and CDR2 ANQGSEA. This CDR3 region has 14 residues. Trimming shortened V by 3 bases and J by 2 bases, and 14 bases separated the two germline ends. In nucleotides, the CDR3 is TGCAGCGTTGAGGGGGAGACGGGTACCTACGAGCAGTACTTC. Protein sequence: CSVEGETGTYEQYF.

This rearrangement joins TRBV29-1 to TRBJ2-1, with D maybe TRBD1 (5 bases). The CDR3 length is 13 residues. Germline assignment: CDR1 SQVTM and CDR2 ANQGSEA. Deletions cut 4 bases from V and 7 bases from J, with 14 bases between. The CDR3 region is CSVGGQSSNEQFF. Written as DNA, the CDR3 is TGCAGCGTTGGGGGCCAAAGCTCGAATGAGCAGTTCTTC.

J is TRBJ1-5 and V is TRBV20-1, with 9 bases fitting TRBD1. Per the germline V gene, CDR1 is DFQATT and CDR2 is SNEGSKA (reference sequence). The CDR3 sequence is 13 residues long. Germline trimming cut 6 bases from V and 7 bases from J; bases unmatched to any gene: 7. CDR3 sequence: CSALSDRGQPQHF. DNA of the CDR3: TGCAGTGCCTTGTCAGACAGGGGGCAGCCCCAGCATTTT.

V gene TRBV6-5 combines with J gene TRBJ2-7, with TRBD1 matching 9 bases. There are 15 residues in the CDR3. Germline values: CDR1 MNHEY, CDR2 SVGAGI. V lost 2 bases, J lost 2 bases, and 4 bases stayed unmatched. CDR3 nucleotide sequence: TGTGCCAGCAGTTACCGGGGACAGGGAGCCTACGAGCAGTACTTC. Translating gives CASSYRGQGAYEQYF.